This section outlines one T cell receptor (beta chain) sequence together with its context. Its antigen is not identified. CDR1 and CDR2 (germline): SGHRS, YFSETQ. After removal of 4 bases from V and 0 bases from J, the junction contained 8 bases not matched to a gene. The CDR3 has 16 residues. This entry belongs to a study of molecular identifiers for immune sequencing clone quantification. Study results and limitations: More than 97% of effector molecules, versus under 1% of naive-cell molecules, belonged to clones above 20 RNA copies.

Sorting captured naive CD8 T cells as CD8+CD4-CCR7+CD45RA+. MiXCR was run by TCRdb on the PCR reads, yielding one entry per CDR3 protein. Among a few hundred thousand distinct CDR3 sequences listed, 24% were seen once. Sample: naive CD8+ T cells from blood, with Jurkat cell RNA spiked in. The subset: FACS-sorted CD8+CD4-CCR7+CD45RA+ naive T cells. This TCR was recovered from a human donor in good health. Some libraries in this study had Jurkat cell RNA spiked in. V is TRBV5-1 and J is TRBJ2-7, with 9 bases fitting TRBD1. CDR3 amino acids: CASSTLGTGNSYEQYF. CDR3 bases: TGCGCCAGCAGCACACTGGGGACAGGGAACTCCTACGAGCAGTACTTC.